A single sample gave rise to the 13 T cell receptor beta chains below, sequenced in a study of T cells expressing NK-cell markers. TCRdb reprocessed the 5' RACE reads, keeping one entry per CDR3 protein, no DNA. This sample contains about 460,000 distinct CDR3 sequences. Sequencing was carried out using blood T cells: a sorted CD56 or NKG2C T cell subset, CD4+ or CD8+ T cells, or bulk PBMC T cells (not recorded which). The source is a woman between 45 and 65 years old in good health.

The chain carries TRBV30 and TRBJ1-1; TCRdb outputs TRBD1, but without DNA this stays unchecked. CDR1 and CDR2 from the germline V gene are GTSNPN and SVGIG (reference sequence). The CDR3 is made up of 14 amino acids. CDR3: CAWIGGSMNTEAFF. Filled out from reference TRBV30 and TRBJ1-1, the complete variable domain reads SQTIHQWPATLVQPVGSPLSLECTVEGTSNPNLYWYRQAAGRGLQLLFYSVGIGQISSEVPQNLSASRPQDRQFILSSKKLLLSDSGFYLCAWIGGSMNTEAFFGQGTRLTVV.

This chain joins TRBV20-1 and TRBJ2-2; there is no DNA to check the TCRdb D call of TRBD1. This CDR3 comprises 14 residues. Germline CDR1 and CDR2: DFQATT and SNEGSKA (reference sequence). This CDR3 reads CSARVQGGTGELFF.

The V and J genes are TRBV12-3 or TRBV12-4 and TRBJ2-7. The CDR3 extends over 12 amino acids. This CDR3 is CASSFGRHEQYF.

This rearrangement joins TRBV11-2 to TRBJ2-5; TCRdb calls TRBD2, which cannot be checked without DNA. The CDR3 totals 17 residues. The germline gives CDR1 SGHAT, CDR2 FQNNGV. The CDR3 here is CASSLELGSGKPETQYF.

The gene calls are TRBV6-6 and TRBJ2-2; TCRdb reports TRBD1, a call that lacks DNA to check it against. The CDR3 consists of 15 residues. Germline CDR1 reads MNHNY; CDR2 reads SVGAGI (reference sequence). The CDR3 spells CASSYKGASAGELFF.

The V gene is TRBV6-2 or TRBV6-3, the J gene TRBJ2-1; absent DNA, TCRdb's TRBD2 call cannot be checked. This CDR3 region has 14 residues. CDR1 is MNHEY and CDR2 is SVGEGT in the germline V gene. The CDR3 sequence: CASRIAGDINEQFF.

The J gene is TRBJ2-1, the V gene TRBV5-1; TCRdb gives TRBD2 as the D gene, but with no DNA this cannot be confirmed. The CDR3 covers 16 residues. The germline gives CDR1 SGHRS, CDR2 YFSETQ. The CDR3: CASSRLPWGALNEQFF.

CDR3: CASSGLAGTTDTQYF. J is TRBJ2-3 and V is TRBV10-2; TCRdb reports TRBD2, a call that lacks DNA to check it against. CDR3 size: 15 residues. CDR1 is WSHSY and CDR2 is SAAADI in the germline V gene.

V usage is TRBV20-1 and J usage is TRBJ1-6; as DNA is missing, the TRBD1 call by TCRdb cannot be tested. This CDR3 has 13 amino acids. The germline V gene encodes CDR1 DFQATT and CDR2 SNEGSKA (reference sequence). The CDR3 region is CSASTGYYSPLHF.

The V gene is TRBV29-1, the J gene TRBJ2-1; no DNA is available, so the TRBD1 call from TCRdb remains unchecked. Germline CDR1 reads SQVTM; CDR2 reads ANQGSEA. The length of the CDR3 is 12 residues. CDR3 loop: CSVARGPHEQFF.

The chain combines TRBV12-3 or TRBV12-4 with TRBJ2-7; TCRdb proposes TRBD1, but this gene call is untestable without DNA. The CDR3 consists of 13 residues. The CDR3 spells CASSLARGYEQYF.

The CDR3: CASSQSGSWAGELFF. The rearrangement links TRBV4-1 to TRBJ2-2; the TCRdb call, TRBD2, lacks DNA for checking. The CDR3 sequence is 15 residues long. CDR1 and CDR2 from the germline V gene are MGHRA and YSYEKL.

V and J are TRBV25-1 and TRBJ2-2; the TCRdb call, TRBD2, lacks DNA for checking. This CDR3 contains 16 residues. From germline, CDR1 is MGHDK and CDR2 SYGVNS. Here the CDR3 reads CASSDPKREKAGELFF. Variable domain in full (rest from reference TRBV25-1 and TRBJ2-2): EADIYQTPRYLVIGTGKKITLECSQTMGHDKMYWYQQDPGMELHLIHYSYGVNSTEKGDLSSESTVSRIRTEHFPLTLESARPSHTSQYLCASSDPKREKAGELFFGEGSRLTVL.